Listed here is a single T cell receptor (beta chain). Its antigen is still unknown. These data are taken from a study of T cells after yellow fever vaccination. Study conclusions and caveats: When the response was secondary, it was weaker but reached its peak faster, day 5 versus 15.

The V end lost 11 bases, the J end lost 8 bases, and 21 bases lay between the germline ends. This CDR3 spans 13 amino acids. TCRdb reanalysed the 5' RACE reads using MiXCR and keeps one entry per CDR3 protein. Of 250,000 to 400,000 distinct CDR3 sequences in the sample, roughly 4.3% were seen once. The J gene is TRBJ1-2, the V gene TRBV6-7; D is possibly TRBD1 (5 bases). TRBV6-7 is filed as an ORF, its function uncertain. The sequence derives from a young man who received the YFV17D yellow fever vaccine. The sequenced sample was PBMCs, obtained 5 days after the yellow fever booster vaccination. The CDR3 sequence is CAVRNRLLEGYTF. Written as DNA, the CDR3 is TGTGCCGTCAGAAACAGGCTTTTGGAGGGCTACACCTTC.